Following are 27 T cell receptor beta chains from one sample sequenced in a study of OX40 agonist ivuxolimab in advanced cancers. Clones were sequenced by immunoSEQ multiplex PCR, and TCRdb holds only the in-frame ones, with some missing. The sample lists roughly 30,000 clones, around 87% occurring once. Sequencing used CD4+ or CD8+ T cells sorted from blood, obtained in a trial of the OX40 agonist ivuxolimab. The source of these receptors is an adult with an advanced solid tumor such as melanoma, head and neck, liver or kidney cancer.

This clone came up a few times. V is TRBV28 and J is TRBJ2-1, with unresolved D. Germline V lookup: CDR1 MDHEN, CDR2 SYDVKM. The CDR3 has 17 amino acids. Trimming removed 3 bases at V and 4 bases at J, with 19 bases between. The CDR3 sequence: CASSFSTTLTKYNEQFF. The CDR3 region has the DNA TGTGCCAGCAGTTTCTCCACAACTCTAACAAAATACAATGAGCAGTTCTTC. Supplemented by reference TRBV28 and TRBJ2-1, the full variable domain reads DVKVTQSSRYLVKRTGEKVFLECVQDMDHENMFWYRQDPGLGLRLIYFSYDVKMKEKGDIPEGYSVSREKKERFSLILESASTNQTSMYLCASSFSTTLTKYNEQFFGPGTRLTVL.

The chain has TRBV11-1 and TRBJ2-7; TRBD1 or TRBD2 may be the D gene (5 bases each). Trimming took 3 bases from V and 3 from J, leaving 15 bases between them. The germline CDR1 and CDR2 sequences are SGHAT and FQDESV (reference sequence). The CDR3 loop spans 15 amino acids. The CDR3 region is CASSFFRGSIYEQYF. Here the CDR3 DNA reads TGTGCCAGCAGCTTTTTTCGGGGCAGTATCTACGAGCAGTACTTC.

The CDR3 coding sequence is TGCAGCGTAGGTCCCGGGGGGGTAACTGAAGCTTTCTTT. Translating it yields CSVGPGGVTEAFF. J is TRBJ1-1 and V is TRBV29-1; D possibly corresponds to TRBD1 (5 bases). The CDR3 has 13 residues. V lost 6 bases and J 5 bases, leaving 16 bases between the germline ends. Germline CDR1 and CDR2: SQVTM and ANQGSEA.

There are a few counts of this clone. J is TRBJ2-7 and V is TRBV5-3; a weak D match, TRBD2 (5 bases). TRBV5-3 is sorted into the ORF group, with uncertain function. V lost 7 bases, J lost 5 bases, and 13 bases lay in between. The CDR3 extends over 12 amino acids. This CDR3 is CARPGKNHEQYF. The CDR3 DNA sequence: TGTGCCAGACCCGGGAAAAACCACGAGCAGTACTTC.

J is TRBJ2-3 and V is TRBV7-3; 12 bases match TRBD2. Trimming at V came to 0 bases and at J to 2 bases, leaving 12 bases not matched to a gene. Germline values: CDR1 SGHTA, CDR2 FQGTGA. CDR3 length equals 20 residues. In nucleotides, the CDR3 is TGTGCCAGCAGCTTAACGTCCCCTCTAGCGGGAGGGAGGATCACAGATACGCAGTATTTT. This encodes CASSLTSPLAGGRITDTQYF. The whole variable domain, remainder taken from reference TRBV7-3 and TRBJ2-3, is GAGVSQTPSNKVTEKGKYVELRCDPISGHTALYWYRQSLGQGPEFLIYFQGTGAADDSGLPNDRFFAVRPEGSVSTLKIQRTERGDSAVYLCASSLTSPLAGGRITDTQYFGPGTRLTVL.

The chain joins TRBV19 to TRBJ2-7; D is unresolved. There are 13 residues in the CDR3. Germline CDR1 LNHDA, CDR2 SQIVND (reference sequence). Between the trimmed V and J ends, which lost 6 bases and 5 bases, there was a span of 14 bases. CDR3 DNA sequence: TGTGCCAGTAGCACTCGGTTGTGGGACGAGCAGTACTTC. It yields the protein CASSTRLWDEQYF.

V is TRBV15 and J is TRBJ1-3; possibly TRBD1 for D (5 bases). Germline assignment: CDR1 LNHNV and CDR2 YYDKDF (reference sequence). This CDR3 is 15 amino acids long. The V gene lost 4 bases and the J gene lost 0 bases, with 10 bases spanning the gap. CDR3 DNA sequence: TGTGCCACCAGCATCACAGACAGCTCTGGAAACACCATATATTTT. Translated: CATSITDSSGNTIYF.

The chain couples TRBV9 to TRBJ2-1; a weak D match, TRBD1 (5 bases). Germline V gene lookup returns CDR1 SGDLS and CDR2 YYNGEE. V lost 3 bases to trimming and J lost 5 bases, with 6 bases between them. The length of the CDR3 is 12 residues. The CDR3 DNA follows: TGTGCCAGCAGCGGACAGCACAATGAGCAGTTCTTC. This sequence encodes CASSGQHNEQFF.

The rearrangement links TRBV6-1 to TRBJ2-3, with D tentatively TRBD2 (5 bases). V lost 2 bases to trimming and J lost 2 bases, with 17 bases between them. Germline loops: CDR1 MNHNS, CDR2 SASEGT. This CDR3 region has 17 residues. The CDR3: CASSESGFGFSTDTQYF. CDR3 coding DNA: TGTGCCAGCAGTGAATCGGGGTTCGGGTTTTCCACAGATACGCAGTATTTT.

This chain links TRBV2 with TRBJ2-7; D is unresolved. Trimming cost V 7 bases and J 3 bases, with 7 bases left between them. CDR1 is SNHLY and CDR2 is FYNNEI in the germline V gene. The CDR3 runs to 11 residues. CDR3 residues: CASTNSYEQYF. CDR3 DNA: TGTGCCAGCACCAACAGCTACGAGCAGTACTTC.

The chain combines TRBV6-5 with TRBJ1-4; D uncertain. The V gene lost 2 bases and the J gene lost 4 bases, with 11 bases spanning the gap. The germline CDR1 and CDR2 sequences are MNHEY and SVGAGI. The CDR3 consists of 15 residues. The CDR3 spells CASSYTDGNNEKLFF. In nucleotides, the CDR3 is TGTGCCAGCAGTTACACGGACGGTAATAATGAAAAACTGTTTTTT.

The chain's CDR3 is CASSFSYTEAFF. The DNA of the CDR3 is TGTGCCAGCAGCTTTTCTTACACTGAAGCTTTCTTT. V is TRBV7-2 and J is TRBJ1-1, with D hard to call. Germline CDR1 and CDR2: SGHTA and FQGNSA. The CDR3 has 12 amino acids. V lost 3 bases to trimming and J lost 3 bases, with 5 bases between them.

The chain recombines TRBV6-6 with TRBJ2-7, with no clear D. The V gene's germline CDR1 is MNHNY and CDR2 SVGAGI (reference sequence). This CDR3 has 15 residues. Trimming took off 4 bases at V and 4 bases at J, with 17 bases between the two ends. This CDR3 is CASSSSARTIYEQYF. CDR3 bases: TGTGCCAGCAGTTCCAGTGCTAGAACGATTTACGAGCAGTACTTC.

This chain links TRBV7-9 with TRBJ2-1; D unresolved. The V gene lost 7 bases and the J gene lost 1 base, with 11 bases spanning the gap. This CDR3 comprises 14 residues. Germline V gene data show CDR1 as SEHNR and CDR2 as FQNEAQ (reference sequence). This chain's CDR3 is CASTPDSSYNEQFF. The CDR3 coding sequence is TGTGCCAGCACCCCCGACTCGTCCTACAATGAGCAGTTCTTC.

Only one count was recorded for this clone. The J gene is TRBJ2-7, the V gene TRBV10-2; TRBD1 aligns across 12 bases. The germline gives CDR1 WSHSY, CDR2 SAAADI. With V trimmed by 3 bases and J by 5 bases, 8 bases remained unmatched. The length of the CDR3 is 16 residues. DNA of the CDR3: TGCGCCAGCAGTGATCTCTCCGGGACAGGGGGCGACGAGCAGTACTTC. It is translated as CASSDLSGTGGDEQYF.

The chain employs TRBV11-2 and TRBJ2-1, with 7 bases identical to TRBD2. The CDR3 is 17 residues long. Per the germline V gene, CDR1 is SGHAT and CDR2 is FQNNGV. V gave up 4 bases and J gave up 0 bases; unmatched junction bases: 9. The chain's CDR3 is CASSSPGTTASYNEQFF. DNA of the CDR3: TGTGCCAGCAGCTCCCCCGGGACTACCGCCTCCTACAATGAGCAGTTCTTC. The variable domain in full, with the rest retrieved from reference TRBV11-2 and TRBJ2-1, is EAGVAQSPRYKIIEKRQSVAFWCNPISGHATLYWYQQILGQGPKLLIQFQNNGVVDDSQLPKDRFSAERLKGVDSTLKIQPAKLEDSAVYLCASSSPGTTASYNEQFFGPGTRLTVL.

CDR3 sequence reads: CATSRDLEVYSNQPQHF. CDR3 sequence (DNA): TGTGCCACCAGCAGAGATCTAGAAGTATATAGCAATCAGCCCCAGCATTTT. The chain employs TRBV15 and TRBJ1-5; D uncertain. The V gene's germline CDR1 is LNHNV and CDR2 YYDKDF (reference sequence). This CDR3 region has 17 residues. Trimming cost V 0 bases and J 0 bases, with 12 bases left between them.

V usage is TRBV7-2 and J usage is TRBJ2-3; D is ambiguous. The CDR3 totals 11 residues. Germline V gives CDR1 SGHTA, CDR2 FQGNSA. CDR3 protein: CGELRTDTQYF. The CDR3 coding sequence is TGTGGAGAGTTACGCACAGATACGCAGTATTTT.

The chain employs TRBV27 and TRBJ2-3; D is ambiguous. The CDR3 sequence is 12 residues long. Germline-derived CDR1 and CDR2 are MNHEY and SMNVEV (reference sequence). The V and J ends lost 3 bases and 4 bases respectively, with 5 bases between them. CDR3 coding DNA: TGTGCCAGCAGTTTGTCCTCAGATACGCAGTATTTT. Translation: CASSLSSDTQYF.

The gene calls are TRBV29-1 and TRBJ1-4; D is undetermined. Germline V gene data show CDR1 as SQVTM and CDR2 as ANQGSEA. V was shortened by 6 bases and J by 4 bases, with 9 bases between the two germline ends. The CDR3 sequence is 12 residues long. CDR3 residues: CSVRDDNEKLFF. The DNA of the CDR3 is TGCAGCGTACGGGATGATAATGAAAAACTGTTTTTT.

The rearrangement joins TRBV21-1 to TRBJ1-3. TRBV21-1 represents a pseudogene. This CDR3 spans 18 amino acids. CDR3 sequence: CASYKRGDRSSSGNTIYF. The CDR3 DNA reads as TGTGCCAGCTACAAGCGGGGGGACAGAAGCTCCTCTGGAAACACCATATATTTT.

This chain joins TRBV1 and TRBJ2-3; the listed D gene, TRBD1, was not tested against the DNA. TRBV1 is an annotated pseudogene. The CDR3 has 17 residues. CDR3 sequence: CTSSQPPTGNNTDTQYF. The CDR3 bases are TGCACCAGCAGCCAACCTCCGACAGGAAACAACACAGATACGCAGTATTTT.

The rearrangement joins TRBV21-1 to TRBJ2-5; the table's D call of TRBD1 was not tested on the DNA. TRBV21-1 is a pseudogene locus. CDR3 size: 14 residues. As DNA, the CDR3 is TGTGCCAGCCCACTAGGGCAGGGGAAAGAGACCCAGTACTTC. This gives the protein CASPLGQGKETQYF.

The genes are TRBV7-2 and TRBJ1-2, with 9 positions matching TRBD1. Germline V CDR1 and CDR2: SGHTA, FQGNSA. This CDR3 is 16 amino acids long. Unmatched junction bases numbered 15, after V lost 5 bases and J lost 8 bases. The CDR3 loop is CASSPSRGQGREGYTF. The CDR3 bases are TGTGCCAGCAGCCCCAGCCGGGGACAGGGCAGGGAAGGCTACACCTTC.

CDR3 coding DNA: TGTGCCAGCAGCCGCCCCGGGGACCCGGAGACCCAGTACTTC. Translation: CASSRPGDPETQYF. The rearrangement uses TRBV14 and TRBJ2-5; D possibly uses TRBD1 or TRBD2 (5 bases each). V was shortened by 4 bases and J by 5 bases, with 14 bases between the two germline ends. This CDR3 is 14 amino acids long. Per the germline V gene, CDR1 is SGHDN and CDR2 is FVKESK.

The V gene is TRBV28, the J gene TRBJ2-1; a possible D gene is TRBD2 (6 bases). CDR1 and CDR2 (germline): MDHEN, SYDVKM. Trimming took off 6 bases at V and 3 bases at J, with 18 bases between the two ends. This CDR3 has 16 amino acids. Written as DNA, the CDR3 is TGTGCCAGCAGACCTTCTTGGGCTAGCGACTACAATGAGCAGTTCTTC. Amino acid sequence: CASRPSWASDYNEQFF.

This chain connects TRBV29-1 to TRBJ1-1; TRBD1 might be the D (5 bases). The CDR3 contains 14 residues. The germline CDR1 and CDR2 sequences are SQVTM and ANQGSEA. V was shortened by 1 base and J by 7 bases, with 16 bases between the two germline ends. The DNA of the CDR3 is TGCAGCGTTGAAGGGGTGGGGGTACCTTTTGAAGCTTTCTTT. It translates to CSVEGVGVPFEAFF.